Sequencing of this T cell receptor beta chain was carried out in a study of T cell responses to AZD1222 COVID-19 vaccine. The trim removed 6 bases at V and 6 bases at J, leaving 8 bases unmatched. The CDR3 length is 14 residues. Germline lookup yields CDR1 SGDLS and CDR2 YYNGEE. Clones were sequenced by immunoSEQ multiplex PCR, and TCRdb holds only the in-frame ones, with some missing. The data hold approximately 180,000 clones, with approximately 90% observed a single time. The gene calls are TRBV9 and TRBJ2-1; 8 bases match TRBD1. The source is an adult who received the AZD1222 COVID-19 vaccine. Sequenced material: peripheral blood, taken 28 days after the second AZD1222 dose. CDR3 bases: TGTGCCAGCAACCCAACAGGGGGTATCAATGAGCAGTTCTTC. Translation gives CASNPTGGINEQFF.